These 31 T cell receptor beta chains came from one sample sequenced in a study of T cells in women clearing cervical HPV infection. TCRdb's table, derived via immunoSEQ multiplex PCR, lists solely in-frame clones and lacks some. The sample shows more than 25,000 clones, and about 7.8% sits with its ten largest clones. The sample was blood buffy coat. These receptors were obtained from a woman between 18 and 69 years old with a cervical HPV16 infection that either progressed to CIN3+ or cleared (not recorded which).

As concerns this clone: The missing CDR3 end, 3 residues past where the read stops, is filled in from the germline J gene. The V call is TRBV20-1, the J call TRBJ1-2; perhaps TRBD1 as D (5 bases). V lost 3 bases and J lost 4, with 15 bases in between. CDR1 and CDR2 (germline): DFQATT, SNEGSKA (reference sequence). The CDR3 contains 14 residues. CDR3 region: CSARSEGPTYGYTF. CDR3 DNA (partial): TGCAGTGCTAGGTCGGAGGGGCCCACCTATGGC.

About this clone: The CDR3 end lies 3 residues beyond the end of the read and is filled in from the germline J gene. V gene TRBV19 combines with J gene TRBJ2-1; 8 bases map to TRBD1. The germline CDR1 and CDR2 sequences are LNHDA and SQIVND (reference sequence). Losses at the gene ends were 4 bases for V and 9 bases for J; bases not matched to a gene: 5. CDR3 length equals 13 residues. The CDR3 sequence: CASSRDTGGEQFF. CDR3 DNA (partial): TGTGCCAGTAGTAGAGACACAGGGGGTGAG.

With respect to this clone: The CDR3 is cut off 3 residues early in the read; its end comes from the germline J gene. V gene TRBV12-3 or TRBV12-4 combines with J gene TRBJ1-6; 11 positions agree with TRBD1. The CDR3 loop spans 16 amino acids. Trimming took 6 bases from V and 7 from J; bases not matched to a gene: 8. CDR3 residues: CASRARTGGLNSPLHF. Partial CDR3 DNA: TGTGCCAGCAGGGCACGGACAGGGGGCTTAAATTCACCC.

This clone is classed as medium-sized by frequency. The CDR3 goes on 3 residues after the read ends, and that part is filled in from the germline J gene. This sequence joins TRBV18 and TRBJ2-5; TRBD2 might be the D (6 bases). Germline V gene sequence: CDR1 KGHSH, CDR2 LQKENI. CDR3 length: 15 residues. Between the trimmed V and J ends, which lost 3 bases and 2 bases, there was a span of 13 bases. The covered CDR3 bases are TGTGCCAGCTCACCGAGTGGGGGGAGGCAAGAGACC. It is translated as CASSPSGGRQET. The complete CDR3 sequence is CASSPSGGRQETQYF.

Regarding this clone: Sequencing ends 3 residues short of the CDR3 end; the germline J gene provides the rest. The V and J genes are TRBV7-8 and TRBJ2-2; 12 nucleotides agree with TRBD2. Unmatched junction bases numbered 9, after V lost 9 bases and J lost 7 bases. The CDR3 extends over 15 amino acids. Germline V lookup: CDR1 SGHVS, CDR2 FQNEAQ. The CDR3 DNA, read in part, is TGTGCCAGTAGACTAGCGGGGGCTTCCGGCGGGGAG. This codes for CASRLAGASGGE. The CDR3, in full, reads CASRLAGASGGELFF.

A note on this clone: The read finishes 3 residues shy of the CDR3 end, and the germline J gene is used to complete it. The V and J genes are TRBV6-4 and TRBJ2-3; D is possibly TRBD2 (5 bases). The germline V and J ends were trimmed by 4 bases and 6 bases, with 14 bases remaining between them. CDR1 MRHNA and CDR2 SNTAGT come from the germline V gene. This CDR3 region has 14 residues. CDR3 amino acids: CASSVDFRRDTQYF. The sequenced CDR3 bases are TGTGCCAGCAGTGTGGACTTCAGGAGGGATACG.

About this clone itself: The read stops 3 residues short of the end of the CDR3; the missing end is completed from the germline J gene. The same CDR3 is also encoded by other DNA sequences in this sample. This sequence joins TRBV29-1 and TRBJ1-3; the match to TRBD1 covers 7 bases. CDR1 and CDR2 (germline): SQVTM, ANQGSEA. This CDR3 is 12 amino acids long. The V segment lost 7 bases and the J segment 2 bases; nucleotides outside the gene matches: 2. The CDR3 spells CSAGTAGNTIYF. The part of the CDR3 DNA that was read is TGCAGCGCAGGGACAGCTGGAAACACC.

This CDR3 is CASSGPRLTGGPTDTQYF. CDR3 DNA, as far as it was read: TGTGCCAGCAGTGGACCCAGACTAACGGGGGGCCCCACAGATACG. This chain connects TRBV2 to TRBJ2-3; the D gene is possibly TRBD2 (7 bases). From the germline J gene comes the end of the CDR3, since the read stops 3 residues before it. V lost 4 bases and J lost 2, with 22 bases in between. This CDR3 comprises 18 residues. CDR1 SNHLY and CDR2 FYNNEI come from the germline V gene.

The CDR3 is CASSLEGRFGGSTGELFF. Partial CDR3 DNA: TGTGCCAGCAGCTTGGAGGGGCGGTTCGGGGGGTCAACCGGGGAG. V is TRBV7-3 and J is TRBJ2-2; 7 bases line up with TRBD2. The sequence runs out 3 residues before the end of the CDR3; the remainder is reconstructed from the germline J gene. The CDR3 totals 18 residues. Losses at the gene ends were 3 bases for V and 5 bases for J; bases not matched to a gene: 15. Germline CDR1 SGHTA, CDR2 FQGTGA.

On this clone itself: The read ends 3 residues shy of where the CDR3 ends; the end is completed using the germline J gene. The chain combines TRBV2 with TRBJ1-4; no definite D call. V was clipped by 2 bases and J by 7 bases, with 11 bases between them. CDR3 length: 14 amino acids. Germline V gives CDR1 SNHLY, CDR2 FYNNEI. This chain's CDR3 is CASSETWRVEKLFF. Partial CDR3 DNA: TGTGCCAGCAGTGAAACCTGGCGGGTTGAAAAA.

Notes on this clone: The CDR3 end is not reached by the read, which stops 3 residues before it; the germline J gene fills it in. The V and J genes are TRBV30 and TRBJ1-4; D uncertain. Trimming shortened V by 3 bases and J by 3 bases, and 14 bases separated the two germline ends. Per the germline V gene, CDR1 is GTSNPN and CDR2 is SVGIG (reference sequence). The CDR3 is 15 amino acids. The part of the CDR3 DNA that was read is TGTGCCTGGAGGGAAAGGTGGGCGCCTAATGAAAAA. It codes for CAWRERWAPNEK. The complete CDR3 reads CAWRERWAPNEKLFF.

Turning to this clone: With the read ending 3 residues before the CDR3 end, the germline J gene is used to fill in that end. This rearrangement joins TRBV10-2 to TRBJ2-5, with 7 bases lining up with TRBD1. Germline loops: CDR1 WSHSY, CDR2 SAAADI. Unmatched junction bases numbered 3, after V lost 0 bases and J lost 5 bases. The CDR3 is 14 residues long. The CDR3 bases that were read are TGCGCCAGCAGTGAGTCGACAGGGACGGAGACC. It translates to CASSESTGTET. The whole CDR3 protein reads CASSESTGTETQYF.

Of note for this clone: Coverage ceases 3 residues before the CDR3 finishes, and the germline J gene fills in the end. The chain couples TRBV20-1 to TRBJ2-1, with TRBD1 matching over 9 bases. The CDR3 length is 15 residues. The trim removed 2 bases at V and 8 bases at J, leaving 10 bases unmatched. Germline V gene data show CDR1 as DFQATT and CDR2 as SNEGSKA (reference sequence). This chain's CDR3 is CSARPTGGGFDEQFF. The sequenced part of the CDR3 DNA is TGCAGTGCTAGACCAACAGGGGGCGGGTTTGATGAG.

Details on this clone: The CDR3 extends 3 residues past the end of the read, so its final part is completed from the germline J gene. This rearrangement joins TRBV30 to TRBJ2-7; D not certain. The germline V and J ends were trimmed by 2 bases and 5 bases, with 7 bases remaining between them. Germline values: CDR1 GTSNPN, CDR2 SVGIG (reference sequence). The CDR3 has 11 residues. The CDR3 reads CAWSPGDEQYF. The CDR3 DNA, read in part, is TGTGCCTGGAGTCCCGGTGACGAG.

Remarks on this clone: The sequence runs out 3 residues before the end of the CDR3; the remainder is reconstructed from the germline J gene. This chain connects TRBV7-3 to TRBJ2-3; TRBD2 matches at 8 bases. Trimming at V came to 6 bases and at J to 4 bases, leaving 9 bases not matched to a gene. The germline V gene has CDR1 SGHTA and CDR2 FQGTGA. CDR3 length equals 15 residues. CDR3 DNA (partial): TGTGCCAGCAGTTCGGGACTAGGGGTTGCAGATACG. This encodes CASSSGLGVADT. The full CDR3 reads CASSSGLGVADTQYF.

About this clone: The CDR3 end falls 3 residues outside the read, so it is completed with the germline J gene. This chain links TRBV20-1 with TRBJ2-7; 8 bases match TRBD2. This CDR3 region has 13 residues. Germline loops: CDR1 DFQATT, CDR2 SNEGSKA (reference sequence). The junction had 7 bases not matched to a gene; V was cut back by 4 bases and J by 5 bases. CDR3 sequence reads: CSAIPGGLDEQYF. The CDR3 bases that were read are TGCAGTGCTATTCCGGGGGGGCTGGACGAG.

Notes on this clone: The read stops 3 residues short of the end of the CDR3; the missing end is completed from the germline J gene. The rearrangement links TRBV10-3 to TRBJ2-1; 11 bases align to TRBD2. CDR3 size: 16 residues. Trimming at V came to 6 bases and at J to 9 bases, leaving 13 bases not matched to a gene. Germline V CDR1 and CDR2: ENHRY, SYGVKD. The DNA read from the CDR3 is TGTGCCATCAGGAGGATAGCGGGGGGGCATGGGTTTGAG. Translated: CAIRRIAGGHGFE. The complete CDR3 protein is CAIRRIAGGHGFEQFF.

About this clone: Read sequence stops 3 residues before the CDR3 end, and the germline J gene provides the missing end. The V and J genes are TRBV5-5 and TRBJ1-5, with D possibly TRBD1 on 6 matching bases. The CDR3 has 13 amino acids. The germline gives CDR1 SGHKS, CDR2 YYEKEE (reference sequence). The ends were cut back, 4 bases at V and 7 bases at J, with 12 bases in the middle. The CDR3 spells CASSPPRGQPQHF. The part of the CDR3 DNA that was read is TGTGCCAGCAGCCCTCCTAGGGGGCAGCCC.

With respect to this clone: The CDR3 end falls 3 residues outside the read, so it is completed with the germline J gene. The rearrangement joins TRBV20-1 to TRBJ2-3, with 8 bases identical to TRBD2. Germline V gives CDR1 DFQATT, CDR2 SNEGSKA (reference sequence). With V trimmed by 6 bases and J by 5 bases, 10 bases remained unmatched. The CDR3 totals 14 residues. Partial CDR3 DNA: TGCAGTGCAGTACTAGCGGAGCCCCGAGATACG. Translated, it gives CSAVLAEPRDT. The CDR3 reads in full as CSAVLAEPRDTQYF.

This clone is called medium-sized (0.01 to 0.1%) based on its frequency. The read is 3 residues too short to cover the CDR3 end, so that end is filled in from the germline J gene. The rearrangement links TRBV30 to TRBJ1-1; 9 positions agree with TRBD1. CDR3 length: 18 amino acids. Per the germline V gene, CDR1 is GTSNPN and CDR2 is SVGIG (reference sequence). The junction had 12 bases not matched to a gene; V was cut back by 1 base and J by 0 bases. CDR3 loop: CAWSAHSPGQGMNTEAFF. The DNA read from the CDR3 is TGTGCCTGGAGTGCTCACTCCCCGGGACAGGGCATGAACACTGAA.

Remarks on this clone: The CDR3 end is not reached by the read, which stops 3 residues before it; the germline J gene fills it in. This chain connects TRBV10-1 to TRBJ2-2; D gene uncertain. V shed 4 bases and J shed 6 bases, with 9 bases lying between them. The CDR3 covers 13 residues. Germline V gives CDR1 WNHNN, CDR2 SYGVQD (reference sequence). The CDR3 loop reads CASSAVAAGELFF. Partial CDR3 DNA: TGCGCCAGCAGTGCCGTCGCGGCCGGGGAG.

Concerning this clone itself: The read gets to within 3 residues of the CDR3 end, and the germline J gene fills in the rest. The V gene is TRBV19, the J gene TRBJ1-6; 10 nucleotides align to TRBD1. CDR1 LNHDA and CDR2 SQIVND come from the germline V gene (reference sequence). Trimming removed 6 bases from V and 8 bases from J; junction bases left unmatched: 7. The CDR3 sequence is 15 residues long. Partial CDR3 DNA: TGTGCCAGTAGGCCCTCCGGGACAGGGGATTCACCC. This gives the protein CASRPSGTGDSP. The full CDR3 sequence reads CASRPSGTGDSPLHF.

With respect to this clone: The CDR3 is cut off 3 residues early in the read; its end comes from the germline J gene. The chain couples TRBV9 to TRBJ2-7; D gene uncertain. V was clipped by 0 bases and J by 2 bases, with 9 bases between them. This CDR3 contains 14 residues. Germline V gene sequence: CDR1 SGDLS, CDR2 YYNGEE. The CDR3 here is CASSVEGTTYEQYF. The sequenced CDR3 bases are TGTGCCAGCAGCGTAGAGGGCACCACCTACGAG.

Concerning this clone itself: From the germline J gene comes the end of the CDR3, since the read stops 3 residues before it. This chain links TRBV30 with TRBJ2-1; the match to TRBD1 covers 10 bases. CDR3 length: 13 amino acids. J gave up 5 bases and V 8 bases, and 6 bases lay outside the gene matches. Germline V gives CDR1 GTSNPN, CDR2 SVGIG (reference sequence). CDR3 protein: CARGQGMDNEQFF. The sequenced part of the CDR3 DNA is TGTGCCCGGGGACAGGGGATGGACAATGAG.

Remarks on this clone: Read sequence stops 3 residues before the CDR3 end, and the germline J gene provides the missing end. The rearrangement uses TRBV10-3 and TRBJ2-3, with 7 bases fitting TRBD1. The CDR3 sequence is 16 residues long. Germline V gene lookup returns CDR1 ENHRY and CDR2 SYGVKD. Germline trimming cut 2 bases from V and 2 bases from J; bases unmatched to any gene: 7. CDR3 DNA (partial): TGTGCCATCAGTGAGCCCAACAGGGGATCCACAGATACG. It is translated as CAISEPNRGSTDT. In full, the CDR3 reads CAISEPNRGSTDTQYF.

Remarks on this clone: The read terminates 3 residues ahead of where the CDR3 ends, so the germline J gene completes it. The chain carries TRBV2 and TRBJ2-3; 7 bases are shared with TRBD1. The germline V gene encodes CDR1 SNHLY and CDR2 FYNNEI. The CDR3 loop spans 14 amino acids. CDR3: CASRGMGQQETQYF. Partial CDR3 DNA: TGTGCCAGCAGAGGTATGGGACAGCAGGAGACG.

As for this clone: The read ends 3 residues shy of where the CDR3 ends; the end is completed using the germline J gene. The rearrangement joins TRBV7-8 to TRBJ2-2; 9 positions match TRBD1. This CDR3 comprises 17 residues. The germline V gene encodes CDR1 SGHVS and CDR2 FQNEAQ. The J segment lost 7 bases and the V segment lost 2 bases, leaving 11 bases of the junction unmatched. The chain's CDR3 is CASSLPRGQGEGGELFF. The CDR3 bases that were read are TGTGCCAGCAGCTTACCGAGGGGACAGGGAGAAGGCGGGGAG.

About this clone itself: The CDR3 extends 3 residues past the end of the read, so its final part is completed from the germline J gene. This sequence joins TRBV20-1 and TRBJ2-3; 13 positions match TRBD2. Germline CDR1 and CDR2: DFQATT and SNEGSKA (reference sequence). Trimming took 4 bases from V and 6 from J; bases not matched to a gene: 10. The CDR3 has 16 residues. This CDR3 is CSAKALAGGEADTQYF. The CDR3 bases that were read are TGCAGTGCTAAGGCACTAGCGGGAGGGGAGGCGGATACG.

Notes on this clone: The read halts 3 residues ahead of the CDR3 end, with the missing end drawn from the germline J gene. The chain employs TRBV28 and TRBJ2-1, with D uncertain. The germline V gene has CDR1 MDHEN and CDR2 SYDVKM. This CDR3 is 15 amino acids long. V gave up 1 base and J gave up 2 bases, with 9 bases separating them. The CDR3 loop is CASSLFPVPYNEQFF. The sequenced part of the CDR3 DNA is TGTGCCAGCAGTTTATTCCCGGTCCCCTACAATGAG.

The sequenced CDR3 bases are TGTGCCAGCAGCTTAACTTCGGGAAACACC. Translating it yields CASSLTSGNT. The full CDR3 reads CASSLTSGNTIYF. The chain links TRBV7-6 to TRBJ1-3; no reliable D call. The read ends 3 residues before the CDR3 terminus; that terminus is restored from the germline J gene. The CDR3 sequence is 13 residues long. Trimming pared 2 bases from V and 4 bases from J, leaving 6 bases between. From germline, CDR1 is SGHVS and CDR2 FNYEAQ.

For this clone: With the read ending 3 residues before the CDR3 end, the germline J gene is used to fill in that end. The chain combines TRBV12-3 or TRBV12-4 with TRBJ2-5; perhaps TRBD2 as D (6 bases). CDR3 size: 15 residues. Trimming shortened V by 8 bases and J by 0 bases, and 16 bases separated the two germline ends. This CDR3 is CASSRGEEYQETQYF. The covered CDR3 bases are TGTGCCAGCTCGCGCGGGGAAGAGTACCAAGAGACC.